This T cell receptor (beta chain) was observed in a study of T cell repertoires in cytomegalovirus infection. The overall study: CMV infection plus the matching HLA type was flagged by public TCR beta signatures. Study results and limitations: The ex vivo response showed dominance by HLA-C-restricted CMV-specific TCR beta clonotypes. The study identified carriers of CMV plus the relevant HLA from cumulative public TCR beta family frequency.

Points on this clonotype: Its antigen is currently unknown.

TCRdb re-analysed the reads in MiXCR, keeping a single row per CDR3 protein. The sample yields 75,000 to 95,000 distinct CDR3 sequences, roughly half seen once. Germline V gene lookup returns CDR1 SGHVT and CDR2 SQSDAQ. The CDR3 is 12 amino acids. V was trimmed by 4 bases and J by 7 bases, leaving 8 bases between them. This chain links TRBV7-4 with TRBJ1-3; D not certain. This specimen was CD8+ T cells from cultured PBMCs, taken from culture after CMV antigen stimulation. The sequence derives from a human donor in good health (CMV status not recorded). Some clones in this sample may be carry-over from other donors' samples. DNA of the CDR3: TGTGCCAGCAGCTCGGTCACGAACACCATATATTTT. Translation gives CASSSVTNTIYF.